This entry describes one T cell receptor (beta chain). Its target is not known. V was pared by 3 bases and J by 0 bases, with 10 bases between. Germline V gene sequence: CDR1 SGHRS, CDR2 YFSETQ. This CDR3 contains 15 residues. Healthy bone marrow donors made up the cohort. These data originate in a study of cytomegalovirus exposure and HLA in healthy donors. The PCR used 60 Vbeta and 13 Jbeta primers. Sequenced by immunoSEQ multiplex PCR; TCRdb stores in-frame clones only, minus some. The sample includes around 120,000 clones, about 80% of them seen just once. Study results and caveats: TCR beta V- and J-gene trimming, according to a later analysis, was linked to a missense DCLRE1C variant.

This clonotype was sampled from a man aged 55 to 69 in good health and CMV-seropositive. This chain uses TRBV5-1 with TRBJ1-3; tentative D call: TRBD1 (5 bases). The sample comprised PBMCs. Here the CDR3 DNA reads TGCGCCAGCAGCTCTACAGGAAGCTCTGGAAACACCATATATTTT. It encodes CASSSTGSSGNTIYF.